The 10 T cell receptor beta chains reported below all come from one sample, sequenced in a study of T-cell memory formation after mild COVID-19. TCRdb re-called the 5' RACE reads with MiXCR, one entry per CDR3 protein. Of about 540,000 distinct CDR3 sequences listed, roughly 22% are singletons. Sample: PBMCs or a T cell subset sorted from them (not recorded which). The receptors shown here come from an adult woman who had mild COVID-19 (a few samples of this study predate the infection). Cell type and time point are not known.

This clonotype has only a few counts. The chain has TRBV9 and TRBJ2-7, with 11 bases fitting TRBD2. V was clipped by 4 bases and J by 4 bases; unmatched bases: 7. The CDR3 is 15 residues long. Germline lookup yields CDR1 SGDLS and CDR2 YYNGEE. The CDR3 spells CASSSPSGGIYEQYF. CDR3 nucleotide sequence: TGTGCCAGCAGCAGCCCTAGCGGGGGGATTTACGAGCAGTACTTC.

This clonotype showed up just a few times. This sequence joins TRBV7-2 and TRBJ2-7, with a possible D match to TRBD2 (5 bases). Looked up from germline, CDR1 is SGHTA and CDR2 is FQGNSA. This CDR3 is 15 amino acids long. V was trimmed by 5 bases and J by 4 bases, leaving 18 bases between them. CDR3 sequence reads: CASSGSGILFYEQYF. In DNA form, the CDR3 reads TGTGCCAGCAGCGGGTCCGGGATCCTCTTTTACGAGCAGTACTTC.

The CDR3 DNA reads as TGTGCCAGCAGTGCCGGGACAGGGGAGACTCAGCCCCAGCATTTT. It is translated as CASSAGTGETQPQHF. This chain uses TRBV12-3 or TRBV12-4 with TRBJ1-5; TRBD1 matches at 10 bases. Germline trimming cut 5 bases from V and 6 bases from J; bases unmatched to any gene: 7. The CDR3 has 15 residues.

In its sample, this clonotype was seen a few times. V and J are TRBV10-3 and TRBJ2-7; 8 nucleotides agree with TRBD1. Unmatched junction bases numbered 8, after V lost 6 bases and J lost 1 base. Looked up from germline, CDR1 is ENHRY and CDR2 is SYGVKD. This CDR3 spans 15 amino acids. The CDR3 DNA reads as TGTGCCATCAGCTCAGACAGGGGCGGTTCCTACGAGCAGTACTTC. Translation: CAISSDRGGSYEQYF.

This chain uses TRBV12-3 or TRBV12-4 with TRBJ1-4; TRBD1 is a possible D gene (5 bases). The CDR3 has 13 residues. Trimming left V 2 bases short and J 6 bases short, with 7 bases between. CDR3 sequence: CASSLQGYEKLFF. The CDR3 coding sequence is TGTGCCAGCAGTTTACAGGGTTATGAAAAACTGTTTTTT.

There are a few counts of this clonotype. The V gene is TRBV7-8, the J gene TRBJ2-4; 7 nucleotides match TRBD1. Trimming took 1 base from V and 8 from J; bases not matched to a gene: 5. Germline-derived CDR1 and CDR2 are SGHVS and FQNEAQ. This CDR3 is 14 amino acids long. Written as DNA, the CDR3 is TGTGCCAGCAGCTTAGGACAGGGATGGGACATTCAGTACTTC. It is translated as CASSLGQGWDIQYF.

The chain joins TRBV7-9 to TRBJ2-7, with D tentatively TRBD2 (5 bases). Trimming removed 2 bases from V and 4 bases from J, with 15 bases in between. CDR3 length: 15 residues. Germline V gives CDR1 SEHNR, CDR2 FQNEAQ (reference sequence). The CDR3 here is CASSLTGVTHYEQYF. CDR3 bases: TGTGCCAGCAGCTTAACCGGGGTTACACATTACGAGCAGTACTTC.

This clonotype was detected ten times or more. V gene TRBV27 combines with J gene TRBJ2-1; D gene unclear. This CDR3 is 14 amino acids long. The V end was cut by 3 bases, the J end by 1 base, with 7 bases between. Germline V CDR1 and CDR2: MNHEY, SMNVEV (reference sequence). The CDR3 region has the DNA TGTGCCAGCAGTTTTGGGCGTTCCTACAATGAGCAGTTCTTC. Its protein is CASSFGRSYNEQFF.

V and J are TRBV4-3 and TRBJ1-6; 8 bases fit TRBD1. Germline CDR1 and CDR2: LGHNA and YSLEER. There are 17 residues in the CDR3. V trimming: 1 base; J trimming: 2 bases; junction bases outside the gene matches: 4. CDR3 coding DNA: TGCGCCAGCAGCCAAGCCACAGGGGGGACCTATAATTCACCCCTCCACTTT. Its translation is CASSQATGGTYNSPLHF.

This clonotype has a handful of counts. The CDR3 region has the DNA TGTGCCAGCAGCCCTCGAGCGGGACCTAGCACAGATACGCAGTATTTT. This sequence encodes CASSPRAGPSTDTQYF. The chain links TRBV7-2 to TRBJ2-3; 7 nucleotides agree with TRBD2. The germline CDR1 and CDR2 sequences are SGHTA and FQGNSA. Losses at the gene ends were 5 bases for V and 0 bases for J; bases not matched to a gene: 8. CDR3 length: 16 amino acids.